Each of the 31 T cell receptor beta chains below was sequenced from the same sample in a study of blood T cells in healthy people across ages. The second PCR ran roughly 6 to 12 cycles with a sample-barcoded 5' primer and J-beta primers. MiXCR, run by TCRdb on the 5' RACE reads, gives a single entry per CDR3 protein. The sample carries roughly 1,800,000 distinct CDR3 sequences, 49% recorded once. Sequenced input: blood. The origin of the receptors is a woman aged 40 to 50 in good health.

This clonotype was picked up one time. At one end, the junction sequence differs from germline, possibly due to a read error. This chain joins TRBV5-1 and TRBJ2-7; 8 bases line up with TRBD1. Germline loops: CDR1 SGHRS, CDR2 YFSETQ. CDR3 length equals 15 residues. CDR3 sequence: CASSLGTGFSYKQYF. CDR3 coding DNA: TGCGCCAGCAGCCTCGGGACAGGTTTCTCCTACAAGCAGTACTTC.

The chain links TRBV3-1 to TRBJ2-3; TRBD1 matches 8 bases. The CDR3 is 15 amino acids. Germline V gene sequence: CDR1 LGHDT, CDR2 YNNKEL (reference sequence). The ends lost 2 bases at V and 4 bases at J; junction bases unmatched: 5. CDR3 amino acids: CASSQHGQGPDTQYF. The CDR3 DNA follows: TGTGCCAGCAGCCAACACGGACAGGGCCCAGATACGCAGTATTTT.

This clonotype was recorded only once. This chain links TRBV18 with TRBJ1-1; D not resolved. Germline assignment: CDR1 KGHSH and CDR2 LQKENI. The germline V and J ends were trimmed by 2 bases and 7 bases, with 11 bases remaining between them. The CDR3 is 13 residues long. This chain's CDR3 is CASSPKHGLEAFF. In DNA form, the CDR3 reads TGTGCCAGCTCACCAAAGCACGGACTTGAAGCTTTCTTT. Drawing the rest from reference TRBV18 and TRBJ1-1, the complete variable domain is NAGVMQNPRHLVRRRGQEARLRCSPMKGHSHVYWYRQLPEEGLKFMVYLQKENIIDESGMPKERFSAEFPKEGPSILRIQQVVRGDSAAYFCASSPKHGLEAFFGQGTRLTVV.

This clonotype was counted only a few times. V and J are TRBV4-3 and TRBJ2-3; 12 bases align to TRBD2. Trimming took 1 base from V and 2 from J; bases not matched to a gene: 7. The CDR3 sequence is 18 residues long. Germline loops: CDR1 LGHNA, CDR2 YSLEER. The CDR3 sequence is CASSQALTSGGATDTQYF. The CDR3 DNA sequence: TGCGCCAGCAGCCAAGCCCTGACTAGCGGGGGTGCCACAGATACGCAGTATTTT.

This chain links TRBV29-1 with TRBJ2-7; 14 bases are a match to TRBD2. The J call may be mistaken, given a closer DNA end match to TRBJ2-5. CDR3 length: 15 residues. Germline V gene sequence: CDR1 SQVTM, CDR2 ANQGSEA. Here the CDR3 reads CSVKGTSGGSGTQYF. In DNA form, the CDR3 reads TGCAGCGTTAAAGGGACTAGCGGGGGATCAGGGACCCAGTACTTC.

The chain is built from TRBV20-1 and TRBJ2-5; a weak D match, TRBD1 (5 bases). Deletions cut 8 bases from V and 5 bases from J, with 21 bases between. Germline V gene data show CDR1 as DFQATT and CDR2 as SNEGSKA (reference sequence). The CDR3 runs to 14 residues. CDR3: CSTDTPKAWETQYF. The CDR3 DNA reads as TGCAGTACGGACACCCCTAAGGCGTGGGAGACCCAGTACTTC.

This clonotype was seen more than once but under ten times. V and J are TRBV7-2 and TRBJ2-3; a possible D gene is TRBD1 (5 bases). Germline lookup yields CDR1 SGHTA and CDR2 FQGNSA. Trimming stripped 7 bases from V and 3 bases from J, with 8 bases between. The CDR3 has 12 amino acids. DNA of the CDR3: TGTGCCAGCACCAAGGGGACAGATACGCAGTATTTT. Protein: CASTKGTDTQYF.

This clonotype was counted a few times. The CDR3 nucleotides read TGTGCCAGCAGCCTACATTCAGGGGGCAGTAGCAATCAGCCCCAGCATTTT. Residues: CASSLHSGGSSNQPQHF. The rearrangement links TRBV4-2 to TRBJ1-5; TRBD1 matches at 8 bases. Germline V CDR1 and CDR2: LGHNA, YNFKEQ. The trim removed 4 bases at V and 0 bases at J, leaving 8 bases unmatched. The CDR3 runs to 17 residues.

Notes on this clonotype: One end of the junction fails to match germline, which may point to a read error. This rearrangement joins TRBV6-2 or TRBV6-3 to TRBJ2-3; the D is unclear. The CDR3 loop spans 11 amino acids. Germline V gives CDR1 MNHEY, CDR2 SVGEGT. CDR3 region: CARSLEYTQYF. CDR3 coding DNA: TGTGCCCGCAGTTTGGAATATACGCAGTATTTT.

This chain joins TRBV6-5 and TRBJ2-5, with D perhaps matching TRBD1 (6 bases). CDR1 MNHEY and CDR2 SVGAGI come from the germline V gene. The V gene lost 1 base and the J gene lost 2 bases, with 8 bases spanning the gap. This CDR3 has 14 residues. CDR3 loop: CASSYYRAQETQYF. The CDR3, as DNA: TGTGCCAGCAGTTACTACAGGGCTCAAGAGACCCAGTACTTC.

CDR3 protein: CATSRRPRTYEQYF. DNA for the CDR3: TGTGCCACCAGCAGACGGCCCAGGACCTACGAGCAGTACTTC. The J gene is TRBJ2-7, the V gene TRBV15, with no clear D. V lost 2 bases, J lost 2 bases, and 10 bases lay in between. Germline CDR1 and CDR2: LNHNV and YYDKDF (reference sequence). The CDR3 sequence is 14 residues long.

This chain uses TRBV7-2 with TRBJ2-7; 9 nucleotides align to TRBD2. V lost 4 bases, J lost 6 bases, and 13 bases stayed unmatched. Germline CDR1 and CDR2: SGHTA and FQGNSA. CDR3 size: 16 residues. CDR3 nucleotide sequence: TGTGCCAGCAGCTCCCGTAGCGGGGGAGCATTGATCGAGCAGTACTTC. Translated, it gives CASSSRSGGALIEQYF.

The chain is built from TRBV11-1 and TRBJ2-7, with 7 bases matching TRBD1. V shed 5 bases and J 3 bases; nucleotides not matched to a gene: 10. The CDR3 sequence is 15 residues long. The germline CDR1 and CDR2 sequences are SGHAT and FQDESV (reference sequence). CDR3 region: CASSVTPGQHYEQYF. The CDR3, as DNA: TGTGCCAGCAGCGTTACCCCGGGACAGCACTACGAGCAGTACTTC.

This clonotype has more than one count but fewer than ten. V usage is TRBV6-6 and J usage is TRBJ2-1; the D gene is possibly TRBD2 (6 bases). Germline V CDR1 and CDR2: MNHNY, SVGAGI (reference sequence). The CDR3 is 13 amino acids. V lost 4 bases and J 9 bases, leaving 13 bases between the germline ends. Here the CDR3 DNA reads TGTGCCAGCAGTTCCGGGAGACGGCGTGAGCAGTTCTTC. It specifies CASSSGRRREQFF.

In this sample, this clonotype turned up once. This sequence joins TRBV6-6 and TRBJ2-3, with 11 bases matching TRBD2. The CDR3 extends over 15 amino acids. V gave up 6 bases and J gave up 5 bases; unmatched junction bases: 7. Looked up from germline, CDR1 is MNHNY and CDR2 is SVGAGI (reference sequence). The chain's CDR3 is CASRKTSGEGDTQYF. DNA for the CDR3: TGTGCCAGCAGAAAGACTAGCGGGGAGGGAGATACGCAGTATTTT.

This clonotype was detected only a few times. The chain uses TRBV6-5 and TRBJ1-6, with D unresolved. V was trimmed by 6 bases and J by 9 bases, leaving 12 bases between them. The CDR3 is 13 amino acids. CDR1 and CDR2 (germline): MNHEY, SVGAGI. Here the CDR3 reads CASRVEGISPLHF. The DNA for the CDR3 is TGTGCCAGCAGGGTAGAAGGGATTTCACCCCTCCACTTT.

The chain has TRBV5-8 and TRBJ1-5; no clear D gene. Germline assignment: CDR1 SGHTS and CDR2 YDEGEE. The CDR3 runs 16 residues. Trimming left V 4 bases short and J 2 bases short, with 16 bases between. This chain's CDR3 is CASSLYWQEGNQPQHF. CDR3 nucleotides: TGTGCCAGCAGCCTCTACTGGCAGGAGGGCAATCAGCCCCAGCATTTT.

The CDR3 loop is CASTTGDTQYF. CDR3 nucleotides: TGTGCCAGCACTACAGGAGATACGCAGTATTTT. The V call is TRBV9, the J call TRBJ2-3, with a weak D call TRBD1 (5 bases). From germline, CDR1 is SGDLS and CDR2 YYNGEE. The CDR3 contains 11 residues. V dropped 6 bases and J dropped 5 bases, with 7 bases sitting between them.

This clonotype was found a few times. The chain employs TRBV4-2 and TRBJ1-2; D possibly corresponds to TRBD1 (6 bases). The CDR3 sequence is 14 residues long. V lost 2 bases to trimming and J lost 4 bases, with 11 bases between them. CDR1 and CDR2 from the germline V gene are LGHNA and YNFKEQ. The CDR3: CASSQPDRSYGYTF. The CDR3 nucleotides are TGTGCCAGCAGCCAACCCGACAGGAGCTATGGCTACACCTTC.

The chain links TRBV6-5 to TRBJ1-2, with TRBD1 matching over 7 bases. Unmatched junction bases numbered 6, after V lost 8 bases and J lost 3 bases. This CDR3 comprises 13 residues. The germline CDR1 and CDR2 sequences are MNHEY and SVGAGI. CDR3 in amino acids: CASLRTGDYGYTF. The CDR3 DNA is TGTGCCAGCTTACGCACAGGGGACTATGGCTACACCTTC.

This clonotype was seen a handful of times. The chain recombines TRBV20-1 with TRBJ1-5; a weak D match, TRBD1 (5 bases). V dropped 3 bases and J dropped 2 bases, with 5 bases sitting between them. The CDR3 runs to 12 residues. CDR1 and CDR2 from the germline V gene are DFQATT and SNEGSKA (reference sequence). CDR3 sequence reads: CSASRGNQPQHF. Written as DNA, the CDR3 is TGCAGTGCTAGCAGGGGCAATCAGCCCCAGCATTTT.

This chain joins TRBV6-2 or TRBV6-3 and TRBJ2-1, with D perhaps being TRBD1 or TRBD2 (5 bases each). With 6 bases removed from V and 7 bases from J, the gap between germline ends came to 19 bases. The CDR3 loop spans 15 amino acids. Germline CDR1 is MNHEY and CDR2 is SVGEGT. The CDR3 DNA reads as TGTGCCAGCAGCGGGGCTCGGAGGTTTTTAAATGAGCAGTTCTTC. It yields the protein CASSGARRFLNEQFF.

This clonotype has only a few counts. The chain carries TRBV6-1 and TRBJ2-1; 7 bases match TRBD1. The CDR3 spans 16 residues. The V and J ends lost 0 bases and 6 bases, in that order; junction bases with no gene match: 8. CDR1 is MNHNS and CDR2 is SASEGT in the germline V gene. The DNA of the CDR3 is TGTGCCAGCAGTGAAGCCCAAGGGGGCTTCGGCAATGAGCAGTTCTTC. Amino acid sequence: CASSEAQGGFGNEQFF.

The V call is TRBV4-2, the J call TRBJ2-4; tentatively, D is TRBD2 (5 bases). The CDR3 is 18 residues long. The germline V gene has CDR1 LGHNA and CDR2 YNFKEQ. Between the trimmed V and J ends, which lost 2 bases and 3 bases, there was a span of 20 bases. This CDR3 is CASSQRAGGLQGKNIQYF. The CDR3 DNA follows: TGTGCCAGCAGCCAACGAGCAGGAGGTTTACAAGGCAAAAACATTCAGTACTTC.

The V gene is TRBV5-1, the J gene TRBJ2-7, with 9 bases identical to TRBD1. The CDR3 runs to 16 residues. After removal of 4 bases from V and 3 bases from J, the junction contained 11 bases not matched to a gene. Looked up from germline, CDR1 is SGHRS and CDR2 is YFSETQ. Here the CDR3 reads CASSLDAAGQGYEQYF. The CDR3 DNA follows: TGCGCCAGCAGCCTCGATGCAGCGGGACAGGGCTACGAGCAGTACTTC.

This clonotype was seen more than once but under ten times. The chain combines TRBV6-2 or TRBV6-3 with TRBJ2-7; 9 positions match TRBD1. The ends lost 8 bases at V and 3 bases at J; junction bases unmatched: 8. The CDR3 consists of 14 residues. In germline, CDR1 is MNHEY, CDR2 SVGEGT. CDR3 loop: CASGTGQGLYEQYF. CDR3 coding DNA: TGTGCCAGCGGAACGGGACAGGGACTCTACGAGCAGTACTTC.

The chain couples TRBV3-1 to TRBJ1-2, with D possibly being TRBD1 (5 bases). The ends were cut back, 0 bases at V and 8 bases at J, with 13 bases in the middle. The length of the CDR3 is 14 residues. Germline V lookup: CDR1 LGHDT, CDR2 YNNKEL (reference sequence). The CDR3 nucleotides read TGTGCCAGCAGCCAAGACCGGGGGGTGGACGGCTACACCTTC. It translates to CASSQDRGVDGYTF.

This clonotype came up a few times. Since a much larger clone is just one base distant, this may be a read error. The gene calls are TRBV10-3 and TRBJ2-7, with D tentatively TRBD1 (6 bases). CDR1 ENHRY and CDR2 SYGVKD come from the germline V gene. The CDR3 is 13 amino acids. Trimming removed 5 bases at V and 0 bases at J, with 8 bases between. The CDR3 sequence: CAISRTASYEQYF. The CDR3 DNA sequence: TGTGCCATCAGTCGGACAGCCTCCTACGAGCAGTACTTC.

The chain recombines TRBV5-1 with TRBJ2-1; 11 bases match TRBD2. The CDR3 is made up of 15 amino acids. Germline assignment: CDR1 SGHRS and CDR2 YFSETQ. J lost 9 bases, V lost 5 bases, and 10 bases had no gene match. For the CDR3, the DNA is TGCGCCAGCAGTTCATTAGCGGGGGGGCCGATTGAGCAGTTCTTC. Amino acid sequence: CASSSLAGGPIEQFF.

The chain employs TRBV4-2 and TRBJ1-2; D gene uncertain. CDR3 length: 16 amino acids. From germline, CDR1 is LGHNA and CDR2 YNFKEQ. Trimming took 6 bases from V and 6 from J, leaving 23 bases between them. CDR3 amino acids: CASSAPDISVGNGYTF. CDR3 nucleotide sequence: TGTGCCAGCAGTGCACCTGACATTTCCGTTGGAAATGGCTACACCTTC.

V and J are TRBV7-9 and TRBJ2-1, with 8 bases fitting TRBD1. The CDR3 spans 15 residues. Germline CDR1 SEHNR, CDR2 FQNEAQ (reference sequence). Trimming cost V 2 bases and J 7 bases; bases outside gene matches: 7. The CDR3 DNA reads as TGTGCCAGCAGCTTAATCCAGGGGGCTATGAATGAGCAGTTCTTC. Amino acids: CASSLIQGAMNEQFF.